This TCR beta chain was recovered during a study of T-cell memory formation after mild COVID-19 listed by TCRdb under 2021. Study-wide context: TCR sequence clusters from the two donors were largely donor specific. In two donors, T-cell clones that expanded and contracted after mild COVID-19 were tracked by sequencing TCRalpha and TCRbeta repertoires over time. The cohort was made up of two young adult volunteers, one female and one male, who were previously healthy.

On this clonotype: The antigen it recognizes is unknown. Per-base quality was not reported, and no clone a single base away is much larger than it.

Ficoll-Paque density gradient centrifugation was the method used to isolate PBMCs. Sequencer: Illumina NovaSeq 6000. Using 5'RACE with constant-segment primers, TCRalpha and TCRbeta cDNA libraries were constructed, with sample barcodes and unique molecular identifiers added in the process. RNA was extracted from every sample with Trizol reagent. The libraries were amplified in two PCR steps, and the second step added a second sample barcode and Illumina TruSeq adapters. Sequencing of the libraries was done on an Illumina NovaSeq, producing 2 x 150 bp paired-end reads. In the original analysis: The reads were demultiplexed and collapsed into UMI-guided consensus sequences using migec v1.2.7. Using mixcr v2.1.11, UMI consensuses were aligned to TRA and TRB V and J templates and then assembled into clonotypes. A clonotype was counted as expanded or contracted only if both edgeR and NoisET called the change significant, with noise models trained on biological replicates. For edgeR calls, a false discovery rate-adjusted p below 0.01 and a log2 fold-change threshold of 1 were applied. As an exploratory analysis of dynamics, max-normalized trajectories of the 1000 most abundant clonotypes were examined with PCA combined with hierarchical clustering. Each responding clone was given a CD4 or CD8 phenotype based on the CD4+ and CD8+ repertoires, which had been sequenced separately. TCRdb reanalyzed the raw reads on its own, using fastp at Q25 for trimming and MiXCR for clone calling, and kept in-frame beta chains. Entries that share a CDR3 protein sequence are merged under the most common genes and DNA. TCRdb's processing, not the authors' own work, is the source of the V and J calls. A total of about 180,000 distinct CDR3 sequences appear in this sample, around 16% of them only once. About 2.1% of the sample comes from the top ten.

From V the trimming removes 2 bases and from J it removes 4 bases, while the gene matches leave 2 bases of the junction unaccounted for. The CDR3 has 15 amino acids, counting the end cysteine and phenylalanine. Solely the CDR3 DNA is kept, with 45 bases framed from the first base. CDR1 and CDR2 were assigned from the germline V gene as KGHDR and SFDVKD. Broader findings and caveats from the paper: The second-wave clones that peaked on day 37 were not confirmed to be SARS-CoV-2 specific. Contracting CD4+ clones appeared mostly in the CM and EM memory subsets, whereas CD8+ clones were enriched in EMRA. Some responding clones were detected in pre-infection memory, suggesting pre-existing cross-reactive memory T cells joined the SARS-CoV-2 response. Only two mild cases were covered by the study, and larger cohorts that include severe cases with pre-infection samples were considered necessary. Balanced CD4/CD8 phenotypes were observed for clones contracting from day 15 to 85, whereas a bias towards CD4+ was observed for a second wave of clones expanding from day 15 to 37.

This chain joins TRBV24-1 to TRBJ1-5; 9 bases in the junction line up with TRBD1. The clonotype originates from an adult woman who had mild COVID-19 (a few samples of this study predate the infection). The sample titles of this study are shuffled in the database, so cell type and time point are left out; the donor was told from shared clones. The sequenced material came from PBMCs or a T cell subset sorted from them (not recorded which). The base sequence is TGTGCCACCAGTGATTCGGGACAGGGAAATCAGCCCCAGCATTTT. It translates to CATSDSGQGNQPQHF.